The 27 T cell receptor beta chains given below trace back to one sample, sequenced in a study of T cells in Graves' hyperthyroidism and ophthalmopathy. Template material for amplifying TCR beta CDR3 regions consisted of RNA transcripts. HTBI primers were used for first-round RT-PCR of the TCR CDR3. Each CDR3 protein is one row after TCRdb ran MiXCR on the multiplex PCR reads. The table lists roughly 800,000 distinct CDR3 sequences, around 38% of them singletons. Sequencing was performed on blood. Receptors originate from a young man with Graves' hyperthyroidism.

V is TRBV7-9 and J is TRBJ2-2, with D perhaps matching TRBD2 (6 bases). There are 18 residues in the CDR3. Trimming took off 5 bases at V and 7 bases at J, with 26 bases between the two ends. Germline V gene data show CDR1 as SEHNR and CDR2 as FQNEAQ (reference sequence). CDR3 coding DNA: TGTGCCAGCAGCGACCGGTTTGCTAGCGATATCGAGAACGGGGAGCTGTTTTTT. Protein sequence: CASSDRFASDIENGELFF. Looking up the rest from reference TRBV7-9 and TRBJ2-2 gives the full variable domain: DTGVSQNPRHKITKRGQNVTFRCDPISEHNRLYWYRQTLGQGPEFLTYFQNEAQLEKSRLLSDRFSAERPKGSFSTLEIQRTEQGDSAMYLCASSDRFASDIENGELFFGEGSRLTVL.

The chain joins TRBV7-2 to TRBJ1-5, with D possibly matching TRBD1 (5 bases). Looked up from germline, CDR1 is SGHTA and CDR2 is FQGNSA. The germline V and J ends were trimmed by 4 bases and 3 bases, with 10 bases remaining between them. CDR3 length: 14 residues. In DNA, the CDR3 is TGTGCCAGCAGCTCAAGCAGGGTCAATCAGCCCCAGCATTTT. It is translated as CASSSSRVNQPQHF.

A word on this clonotype: A read error may produce the germline difference seen at one junction end. The chain carries TRBV19 and TRBJ1-1; the D gene is possibly TRBD1 (5 bases). Germline-derived CDR1 and CDR2 are LNHDA and SQIVND (reference sequence). The CDR3 is made up of 14 amino acids. CDR3 DNA: TGTGCCGGTAGTTATACTCAGGGTTCCACTGAAGCTTTCTTT. Encoded protein: CAGSYTQGSTEAFF.

There are many counts of this clonotype. CDR3 bases: TGTGCCAGCAAAAGGGGCGGCACTGAAGCTTTCTTT. Encoded protein: CASKRGGTEAFF. V is TRBV2 and J is TRBJ1-1, with D possibly being TRBD1 (5 bases). This CDR3 is built from 12 residues. CDR1 is SNHLY and CDR2 is FYNNEI in the germline V gene. Trimming removed 7 bases at V and 4 bases at J, with 10 bases between.

The rearrangement uses TRBV9 and TRBJ1-1, with 10 nucleotides matching TRBD1. The germline V gene has CDR1 SGDLS and CDR2 YYNGEE. This CDR3 region has 15 residues. V dropped 3 bases and J dropped 4; count of bases not matched to a gene: 6. The CDR3 bases are TGTGCCAGCAGCGCCACGGGACAGGGGAGCACTGAAGCTTTCTTT. Protein: CASSATGQGSTEAFF.

This clonotype occurred a few times. The V gene is TRBV13, the J gene TRBJ1-6; 10 bases fit TRBD1. The CDR3 has 16 amino acids. Germline loops: CDR1 PRHDT, CDR2 FYEKMQ (reference sequence). The V segment lost 0 bases and the J segment 10 bases; nucleotides outside the gene matches: 6. Here the CDR3 reads CASSLGVTGGKSPLHF. The CDR3 DNA reads TGTGCCAGCAGCTTAGGCGTGACAGGGGGCAAATCACCCCTCCACTTT.

The gene calls are TRBV13 and TRBJ2-5; D not resolved. The V end was cut by 4 bases, the J end by 5 bases, with 17 bases between. CDR1 is PRHDT and CDR2 is FYEKMQ in the germline V gene (reference sequence). This CDR3 is built from 15 residues. This chain's CDR3 is CASSSPRQDGETQYF. CDR3 nucleotides: TGTGCCAGCAGCTCACCACGTCAAGATGGGGAGACCCAGTACTTC. Complete variable domain (other parts from reference TRBV13 and TRBJ2-5): AAGVIQSPRHLIKEKRETATLKCYPIPRHDTVYWYQQGPGQDPQFLISFYEKMQSDKGSIPDRFSAQQFSDYHSELNMSSLELGDSALYFCASSSPRQDGETQYFGPGTRLLVL.

In its sample, this clonotype was seen once. The V call is TRBV7-9, the J call TRBJ1-1; no definite D call. V lost 1 base to trimming and J lost 0 bases, with 9 bases between them. CDR1 is SEHNR and CDR2 is FQNEAQ in the germline V gene (reference sequence). The CDR3 spans 15 residues. The CDR3 protein is CASSLVPGLNTEAFF. The CDR3 DNA is TGTGCCAGCAGCTTAGTGCCGGGTTTGAACACTGAAGCTTTCTTT.

This clonotype was recorded many times. This chain links TRBV20-1 with TRBJ1-2; TRBD1 aligns across 9 bases. V lost 1 base and J lost 7; bases outside the gene matches: 1. Germline V gene lookup returns CDR1 DFQATT and CDR2 SNEGSKA (reference sequence). This CDR3 is 12 amino acids long. Written as DNA, the CDR3 is TGCAGTGCTAGAGTGGGACAGGGTGGCTACACCTTC. It yields the protein CSARVGQGGYTF.

This clonotype showed up just a few times. The V and J genes are TRBV20-1 and TRBJ1-6; perhaps TRBD1 as D (6 bases). Germline CDR1 is DFQATT and CDR2 is SNEGSKA (reference sequence). Trimming cost V 1 base and J 8 bases, with 12 bases left between them. The CDR3 length is 14 residues. CDR3 bases: TGCAGTGCTAGAGTGGGCAGGGGATATTCACCCCTCCACTTT. Encoded protein: CSARVGRGYSPLHF.

The chain carries TRBV10-3 and TRBJ2-7; no clear D. With 3 bases removed from V and 3 bases from J, the gap between germline ends came to 9 bases. The CDR3 sequence is 13 residues long. The germline gives CDR1 ENHRY, CDR2 SYGVKD. The CDR3 reads CAISELLNYEQYF. In DNA, the CDR3 is TGTGCCATCAGTGAACTCCTAAACTACGAGCAGTACTTC.

The V and J genes are TRBV5-4 and TRBJ2-3, with D perhaps matching TRBD1 (6 bases). This CDR3 comprises 14 residues. Germline CDR1 SGHNT, CDR2 YYREEE (reference sequence). The V end was cut by 2 bases, the J end by 5 bases, with 12 bases between. The CDR3 is CASSLGGRGDTQYF. CDR3 coding DNA: TGTGCCAGCAGCTTAGGGGGAAGAGGAGATACGCAGTATTTT.

This clonotype was detected a few times. The J gene is TRBJ2-5, the V gene TRBV20-1; 9 nucleotides agree with TRBD2. The CDR3 sequence is 14 residues long. Trimming removed 3 bases from V and 1 base from J; junction bases left unmatched: 3. Germline V gene sequence: CDR1 DFQATT, CDR2 SNEGSKA (reference sequence). The CDR3 reads CSASAGGSQETQYF. The CDR3 region has the DNA TGCAGTGCTAGTGCGGGAGGGAGCCAAGAGACCCAGTACTTC.

This clonotype was recorded at least ten times. The chain couples TRBV15 to TRBJ1-5; D remains ambiguous. CDR3 size: 14 residues. V was cut by 0 bases and J by 4 bases, with 7 bases left in between. Germline V gives CDR1 LNHNV, CDR2 YYDKDF (reference sequence). In nucleotides, the CDR3 is TGTGCCACCAGCAGAGATCTGGAGAATCAGCCCCAGCATTTT. This sequence encodes CATSRDLENQPQHF.

This chain joins TRBV29-1 and TRBJ2-7; TRBD2 agrees at 7 bases. The V and J ends lost 8 bases and 9 bases, in that order; junction bases with no gene match: 19. Germline V gene data show CDR1 as SQVTM and CDR2 as ANQGSEA. The CDR3 loop spans 14 amino acids. For the CDR3, the DNA is TGCAGCAGTGGGGCTAGCGGACCCCCGATAGGGCAGTACTTC. Amino acid sequence: CSSGASGPPIGQYF.

This clonotype came up many times. This chain uses TRBV19 with TRBJ1-5; D remains unclear. Trimming left V 6 bases short and J 1 base short, with 10 bases between. Per germline, CDR1 LNHDA and CDR2 SQIVND (reference sequence). The CDR3 is made up of 14 amino acids. The CDR3 region has the DNA TGTGCCAGTAGAGATACGGGGAGCAATCAGCCCCAGCATTTT. Amino acid sequence: CASRDTGSNQPQHF.

On this clonotype: Given a much more abundant clone one base away, this may be a read error. The chain has TRBV29-1 and TRBJ2-7; no reliable D call. The CDR3 contains 11 residues. The germline V gene encodes CDR1 SQVTM and CDR2 ANQGSEA. The CDR3 DNA reads TGCAGCGTTCAGCAGTCCTGCGAGCAGTACTTC. It encodes CSVQQSCEQYF.

This clonotype has only a few counts. It may be a read error: a sequence one base away is much more abundant. The genes are TRBV5-4 and TRBJ1-2; D is perhaps TRBD1 (5 bases). Trimming pared 2 bases from V and 4 bases from J, leaving 9 bases between. CDR1 and CDR2 (germline): SGHNT, YYREEE (reference sequence). The CDR3 runs 13 residues. CDR3 in DNA: TGTGCCAGCAGCTTAGGGGTCGCCTATGGCTACACCTTC. This sequence encodes CASSLGVAYGYTF.

This chain uses TRBV7-6 with TRBJ1-1; D may be TRBD1 (5 bases). The V gene lost 4 bases and the J gene lost 11 bases, with 14 bases spanning the gap. Germline assignment: CDR1 SGHVS and CDR2 FNYEAQ. The CDR3 is made up of 12 amino acids. This CDR3 is CASSSVAGDAFF. Here the CDR3 DNA reads TGTGCCAGCAGCTCAGTCGCGGGGGACGCTTTCTTT.

Remarks on this clonotype: The junction departs from the called germline gene at one end, perhaps through a read error. The rearrangement uses TRBV29-1 and TRBJ2-7, with unresolved D. The V gene's germline CDR1 is SQVTM and CDR2 ANQGSEA. The CDR3 length is 12 residues. This CDR3 is CGVEDLADEQYF. Written as DNA, the CDR3 is TGCGGCGTTGAAGATCTGGCGGACGAGCAGTACTTC.

With regard to this clonotype: One junction end does not reproduce the germline sequence, and a read error may be involved. The chain uses TRBV24-1 and TRBJ1-5, with TRBD1 as a possible D gene (6 bases). Germline CDR1 reads KGHDR; CDR2 reads SFDVKD. The CDR3 contains 15 residues. DNA of the CDR3: TGTGCCAGCAGTCCCACAGGGTTGGGGTATCAGCCCCAGCATTTT. Translating gives CASSPTGLGYQPQHF.

The chain has TRBV4-1 and TRBJ2-5; 10 nucleotides line up with TRBD2. V was pared by 3 bases and J by 7 bases, with 8 bases of the junction left unmatched. Germline V gene sequence: CDR1 MGHRA, CDR2 YSYEKL. The CDR3 runs 15 residues. CDR3: CASSHPSGGGGTQYF. The CDR3 coding sequence is TGCGCCAGCAGCCACCCTAGCGGGGGTGGCGGGACCCAGTACTTC.

The rearrangement uses TRBV12-3 or TRBV12-4 and TRBJ2-3; perhaps TRBD2 as D (6 bases). The CDR3 is 12 residues long. The ends were cut back, 3 bases at V and 11 bases at J, with 12 bases in the middle. For the CDR3, the DNA is TGTGCCAGCAGTTTGAGGACGGGGGAGCAGTATTTT. Translated: CASSLRTGEQYF.

The V gene is TRBV2, the J gene TRBJ1-5, with 11 bases lining up with TRBD1. V was clipped by 6 bases and J by 11 bases; unmatched bases: 6. The CDR3 totals 13 residues. Germline V gene sequence: CDR1 SNHLY, CDR2 FYNNEI. The CDR3 region has the DNA TGTGCCAGCAGAAGGACAGGGGGCAAGGCCCAGCATTTT. Protein sequence: CASRRTGGKAQHF.

This clonotype appeared a few times. The V gene is TRBV7-9, the J gene TRBJ2-2; D gene unclear. V lost 7 bases and J 7 bases, leaving 10 bases between the germline ends. The V gene's germline CDR1 is SEHNR and CDR2 FQNEAQ (reference sequence). This CDR3 spans 12 amino acids. For the CDR3, the DNA is TGTGCCAGCACTTCCCCCATCGGGGAGCTGTTTTTT. Protein product: CASTSPIGELFF.

This clonotype has a count of ten or more. The rearrangement links TRBV5-1 to TRBJ1-2; D is ambiguous. With 6 bases removed from V and 4 bases from J, the gap between germline ends came to 10 bases. This CDR3 is 12 amino acids long. Germline loops: CDR1 SGHRS, CDR2 YFSETQ. CDR3 coding DNA: TGCGCCAGCACGCGGGATAGCTATGGCTACACCTTC. Protein: CASTRDSYGYTF.

This chain uses TRBV12-3 or TRBV12-4 with TRBJ2-5, with D maybe TRBD2 (6 bases). The CDR3 is 15 amino acids. The ends were cut back, 5 bases at V and 4 bases at J, with 17 bases in the middle. In DNA, the CDR3 is TGTGCCAGCAGTAAAGGGACTGCTGGGGGAGAGACCCAGTACTTC. As protein: CASSKGTAGGETQYF.